This is a list of T cell receptor beta chains from one sample in a study of cytomegalovirus exposure and HLA in healthy donors. The data were produced by immunoSEQ multiplex PCR, yet TCRdb's version contains in-frame clones alone and is incomplete. Of 120,000 or so clones detected, 75% to 85% appear once; the ten largest clones hold 2% to 2.5%. Sequenced input: PBMCs. These receptor sequences come from a man aged 18-30 years in good health and CMV-seronegative. Both conserved end residues are part of each CDR3. The D gene is left open where the match is weak.

J: TRBJ2-3; D: -; V: TRBV2; CDR3: CASKATGFTDTQYF; DNA: TGTGCCAGCAAAGCGACGGGGTTCACAGATACGCAGTATTTT
J: TRBJ1-5; D: TRBD1; V: TRBV7-8; CDR3: CASSPNRGPSQPQHF; DNA: TGTGCCAGCAGCCCGAACAGGGGGCCCTCTCAGCCCCAGCATTTT
J: TRBJ2-5; D: -; V: TRBV18; CDR3: CASHSMGQAQYF; DNA: TGTGCCAGCCATTCCATGGGTCAGGCCCAGTACTTC
J: TRBJ2-2; D: TRBD2; V: TRBV5-1; CDR3: CASSLGTSGNTGELFF; DNA: TGCGCCAGCAGCTTGGGGACTAGCGGGAACACCGGGGAGCTGTTTTTT
J: TRBJ2-1; D: TRBD1; V: TRBV6-5; CDR3: CASAGQGRRNEQFF; DNA: TGTGCCAGCGCCGGACAGGGAAGGAGGAATGAGCAGTTCTTC
J: TRBJ1-5; D: -; V: TRBV15; CDR3: CATSAGFFSNQPQHF; DNA: TGTGCCACCTCGGCAGGCTTCTTTAGCAATCAGCCCCAGCATTTT
J: TRBJ1-5; D: -; V: TRBV6-1; CDR3: CASRMDSLVGQPQHF; DNA: TGTGCCAGTCGGATGGACAGTCTAGTGGGTCAGCCCCAGCATTTT
J: TRBJ2-5; D: TRBD1; V: TRBV5-1; CDR3: CASSLTGDSGETQYF; DNA: TGCGCCAGCAGCTTGACCGGGGACAGTGGGGAGACCCAGTACTTC
J: TRBJ2-7; D: -; V: TRBV6-5; CDR3: CASSAQGSSYEQYF; DNA: TGTGCCAGCAGTGCTCAGGGCAGCTCCTACGAGCAGTACTTC
J: TRBJ2-3; D: TRBD2; V: TRBV4-1; CDR3: CASSPLGEGQSDTQYF; DNA: TGCGCCAGCAGCCCTTTAGGGGAGGGCCAATCAGATACGCAGTATTTT
J: TRBJ2-6; D: -; V: TRBV7-2; CDR3: CASSSSRGGANVLTF; DNA: TGTGCCAGCAGCTCGAGTCGCGGTGGGGCCAACGTCCTGACTTTC